Listed here is a single TCR beta chain. Its antigen is not identified. Unrecorded immune exposures were likely, despite nominal health at sampling. It was with 60 Vbeta and 13 Jbeta primers that the PCR ran. Sequencing used immunoSEQ multiplex PCR; TCRdb keeps in-frame clones, though not all of them. The table has under 200,000 clones, around 81% seen once. The entry originates in a study of cytomegalovirus exposure and HLA in healthy donors. Study observations and caveats: A later analysis found TCR association rates differed by HLA locus, highest for DRB1 and lowest for HLA-C. It was 164 TCR beta chains that were listed as cytomegalovirus-associated. Segments of the TCR beta V type were, in most cases, productive about 87% or about 30% of the time in an earlier analysis.

The germline V and J ends were trimmed by 8 bases and 9 bases, with 11 bases remaining between them. The CDR3 is 12 amino acids. The material sequenced was PBMCs. This TCR came from a woman between 18 and 30 years old in good health and CMV-seropositive. The chain joins TRBV6-7 to TRBJ1-6; no firm D call. TRBV6-7 is noted as an ORF with a role that remains uncertain. The CDR3 reads CASPKLGSPLHF. The CDR3 bases are TGTGCCAGCCCTAAGCTTGGTTCACCCCTCCACTTT.